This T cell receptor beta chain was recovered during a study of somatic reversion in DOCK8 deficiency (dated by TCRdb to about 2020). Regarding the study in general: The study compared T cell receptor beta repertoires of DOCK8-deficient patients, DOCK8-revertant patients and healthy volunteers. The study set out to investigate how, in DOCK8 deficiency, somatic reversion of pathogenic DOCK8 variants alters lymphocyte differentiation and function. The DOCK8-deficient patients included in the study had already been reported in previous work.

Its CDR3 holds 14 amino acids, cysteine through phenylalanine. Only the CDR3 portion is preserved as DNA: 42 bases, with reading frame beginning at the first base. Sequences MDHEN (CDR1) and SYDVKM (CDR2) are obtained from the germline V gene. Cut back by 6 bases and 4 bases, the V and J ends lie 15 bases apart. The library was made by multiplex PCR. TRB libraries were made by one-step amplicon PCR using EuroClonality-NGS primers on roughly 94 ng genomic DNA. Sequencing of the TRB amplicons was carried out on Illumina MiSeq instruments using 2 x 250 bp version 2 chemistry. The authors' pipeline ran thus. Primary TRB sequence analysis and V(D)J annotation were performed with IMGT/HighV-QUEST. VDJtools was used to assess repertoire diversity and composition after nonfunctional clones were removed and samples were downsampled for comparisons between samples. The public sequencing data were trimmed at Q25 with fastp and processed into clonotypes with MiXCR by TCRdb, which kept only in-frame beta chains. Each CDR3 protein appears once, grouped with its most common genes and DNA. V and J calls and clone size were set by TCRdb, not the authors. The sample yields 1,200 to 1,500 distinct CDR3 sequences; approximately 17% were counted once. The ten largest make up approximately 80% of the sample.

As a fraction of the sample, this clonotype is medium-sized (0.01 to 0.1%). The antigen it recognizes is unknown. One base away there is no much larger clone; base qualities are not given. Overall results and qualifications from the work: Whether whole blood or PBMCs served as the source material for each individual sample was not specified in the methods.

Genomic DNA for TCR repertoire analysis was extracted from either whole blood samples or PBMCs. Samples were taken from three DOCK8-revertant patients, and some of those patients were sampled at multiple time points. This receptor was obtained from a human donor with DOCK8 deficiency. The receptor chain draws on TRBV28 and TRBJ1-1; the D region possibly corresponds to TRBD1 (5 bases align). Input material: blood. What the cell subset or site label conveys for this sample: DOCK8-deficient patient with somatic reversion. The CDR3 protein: CASRAIGGSTEAFF. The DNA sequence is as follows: TGTGCCAGCAGAGCCATCGGGGGGAGCACTGAAGCTTTCTTT.